The present entry profiles one T cell receptor (beta chain) with its context. What it recognizes is unknown. This sample is part of a study of T-cell reconstitution after alpha-beta-depleted transplantation in children. Notes on the study in general: By one year post-transplant, T-cell counts and diversity largely arose from T cells that were newly produced. TCRbeta diversity was high at day 60 in some patients (a result of surviving recipient T cells and thymic progenitors).

The TCRbeta library incorporated unique molecular identifiers. TCRdb re-called the PCR reads with MiXCR, one entry per CDR3 protein. The sample has tens of thousands of distinct CDR3 sequences, around a sixth seen once. CDR3 length equals 14 residues. Trimming at V came to 6 bases and at J to 3 bases, leaving 4 bases not matched to a gene. The TCR comes from a male patient aged 2 to 10 who had a stem cell transplant for acute lymphoblastic leukemia, so the T cells may come from the graft donor. The sequencing used PBMCs, mostly from graft donor cells, collected 360 days after TCRalphabeta/CD19-depleted stem cell transplant. J is TRBJ2-3 and V is TRBV12-3 or TRBV12-4; 9 bases align to TRBD1. The CDR3 DNA is TGTGCCAGCAGAGGACAGGGGCGAACAGATACGCAGTATTTT. Residues: CASRGQGRTDTQYF.